A selection of T cell receptor beta chains follows, all from one sample in a study of cytomegalovirus exposure and HLA in healthy donors. Data came from immunoSEQ multiplex PCR; TCRdb stores just in-frame clones and leaves some out. The data show more than 200,000 clones, about three quarters seen once. The sample consisted of PBMCs. These receptors were obtained from a man aged 35-49 years in good health and CMV-seronegative. CDR3s include the opening cysteine and the closing phenylalanine or tryptophan. The D gene is left open where the match is weak. Expanded clones are given a class, and other clones once, few, many or no size at all.

TRBV7-2,NA,TRBD2,16,TRBJ2-1,TGTGCCAGCAGCTTTGGGCTAGCGGTCTCCTACAATGAGCAGTTCTTC,CASSFGLAVSYNEQFF
TRBV4-1,NA,NA,16,TRBJ2-7,TGCGCCAGCAGCCAAGCCCCGTATAACTCAGGCTACGAGCAGTACTTC,CASSQAPYNSGYEQYF
TRBV15,few,NA,15,TRBJ1-5,TGTGCCACCAGCAGAGACAGTAATAGCAATCAGCCCCAGCATTTT,CATSRDSNSNQPQHF
TRBV12-5,NA,TRBD2,13,TRBJ2-1,TGTGCTAGTGGTTCCGGGGAGGGCTATGAGCAGTTCTTC,CASGSGEGYEQFF
TRBV19,NA,TRBD2,14,TRBJ2-2,TGTGCCAGTAGTCTAGCGGGAAACACCGGGGAGCTGTTTTTT,CASSLAGNTGELFF
TRBV2,NA,TRBD1,15,TRBJ1-1,TGTGCCAGCAGTGAAGACTCAACAGGGGTCAGTGAAGCTTTCTTT,CASSEDSTGVSEAFF
TRBV5-1,NA,NA,15,TRBJ2-1,TGCGCCAGCAGCTTGGCCCAGGGCAAGGGGAATGAGCAGTTCTTC,CASSLAQGKGNEQFF
TRBV2,NA,NA,11,TRBJ2-7,TGTGCCAGCAGCGAGACCTACGAGCAGTACTTC,CASSETYEQYF
TRBV10-3,NA,NA,13,TRBJ1-5,TGTGCCATCAGTGAGTCGGAGGGACAGCCCCAGCATTTT,CAISESEGQPQHF
TRBV30,NA,NA,14,TRBJ2-2,TGTGCCTGGAGGCAAGGAGCATTTACCGGGGAGCTGTTTTTT,CAWRQGAFTGELFF
TRBV9,NA,TRBD1,13,TRBJ2-5,TGTGCCAGCAGCCTCGGGACAGAAGAGACCCAGTACTTC,CASSLGTEETQYF
TRBV21-1,NA,NA,17,TRBJ1-5,TGTGCCAGCAGCAAAACTAGGGACAGGAGGAAGAATCAGCCCCAGCATTTT,CASSKTRDRRKNQPQHF
TRBV4-2,few,TRBD2,14,TRBJ2-5,TGTGCCAGCAGCCAAGATGGGAGGGGAGAGACCCAGTACTTC,CASSQDGRGETQYF
TRBV27,once,TRBD1,12,TRBJ2-1,TGTGCCAGCAGTTTCCGGGACAGAGAGCAGTTCTTC,CASSFRDREQFF
TRBV11-2,NA,TRBD1,15,TRBJ2-1,TGTGCCAGCAGCTTAGGCAGGGGGCCGTACAATGAGCAGTTCTTC,CASSLGRGPYNEQFF
TRBV29-1,NA,TRBD1,12,TRBJ2-7,TGCAGCGTGAGGACAGGATCCTACGAGCAGTACTTC,CSVRTGSYEQYF
TRBV5-1,NA,NA,15,TRBJ1-4,TGCGCCAGCAGCTCAGGGACACGGGATATGTGGAAACTGTTTTTT,CASSSGTRDMWKLFF
TRBV7-9,NA,NA,12,TRBJ2-7,TGTGCCAGCACCTCGAGAGCCTACGAGCAGTACTTC,CASTSRAYEQYF
TRBV27,NA,NA,17,TRBJ1-2,TGTGCCAGCAGTTTATCTCAGCCCAAGGGAGCTAACTATGGCTACACCTTC,CASSLSQPKGANYGYTF
TRBV9,NA,NA,12,TRBJ2-1,TGTGCCAGCAGCGATACTATGAATGAGCAGTTCTTC,CASSDTMNEQFF
TRBV7-8,NA,TRBD2,18,TRBJ2-1,TGTGCCAGCAGCTTTCGGGGTAGCGGGAGACGTACCTACAATGAGCAGTTCTTC,CASSFRGSGRRTYNEQFF
TRBV5-5,NA,TRBD2,18,TRBJ2-5,TGTGCCAGCAGCTTGGCTTCTAGCGGGGGGGCTTCGCGGGAGACCCAGTACTTC,CASSLASSGGASRETQYF
TRBV10-3,NA,TRBD1,13,TRBJ2-7,TGTGCCGGGCGACAGGGGGCCAACTACGAGCAGTACTTC,CAGRQGANYEQYF
TRBV11-2,once,TRBD1,15,TRBJ2-5,TGTGCCAGCAGCACCCGGACAGGGAGAGAAGAGACCCAGTACTTC,CASSTRTGREETQYF
TRBV27,NA,NA,15,TRBJ2-7,TGTGCCAGCAGACGAGGACAGAGCTCCTTCTACGAGCAGTACTTC,CASRRGQSSFYEQYF
TRBV6-1,NA,NA,11,TRBJ2-1,TGTGCCAGCAGTGAAACTATTGAGCAGTTCTTC,CASSETIEQFF
TRBV27,NA,NA,14,TRBJ1-1,TGTGCCAGCAGTTTATCGAACGGGAACACTGAAGCTTTCTTT,CASSLSNGNTEAFF
TRBV5-1,NA,TRBD2,15,TRBJ2-2,TGCGCCAGCAGGTTGCCAGCGGGAAGGTCCGGGGAGCTGTTTTTT,CASRLPAGRSGELFF
TRBV27,NA,TRBD1,14,TRBJ2-7,TGTGCCAGCATTAAGACAGGGGGCCCTTACGAGCAGTACTTC,CASIKTGGPYEQYF
TRBV5-1,NA,NA,14,TRBJ2-7,TGCGCCAGCAGCGTTATCGGGGTAAACTACGAGCAGTACTTC,CASSVIGVNYEQYF